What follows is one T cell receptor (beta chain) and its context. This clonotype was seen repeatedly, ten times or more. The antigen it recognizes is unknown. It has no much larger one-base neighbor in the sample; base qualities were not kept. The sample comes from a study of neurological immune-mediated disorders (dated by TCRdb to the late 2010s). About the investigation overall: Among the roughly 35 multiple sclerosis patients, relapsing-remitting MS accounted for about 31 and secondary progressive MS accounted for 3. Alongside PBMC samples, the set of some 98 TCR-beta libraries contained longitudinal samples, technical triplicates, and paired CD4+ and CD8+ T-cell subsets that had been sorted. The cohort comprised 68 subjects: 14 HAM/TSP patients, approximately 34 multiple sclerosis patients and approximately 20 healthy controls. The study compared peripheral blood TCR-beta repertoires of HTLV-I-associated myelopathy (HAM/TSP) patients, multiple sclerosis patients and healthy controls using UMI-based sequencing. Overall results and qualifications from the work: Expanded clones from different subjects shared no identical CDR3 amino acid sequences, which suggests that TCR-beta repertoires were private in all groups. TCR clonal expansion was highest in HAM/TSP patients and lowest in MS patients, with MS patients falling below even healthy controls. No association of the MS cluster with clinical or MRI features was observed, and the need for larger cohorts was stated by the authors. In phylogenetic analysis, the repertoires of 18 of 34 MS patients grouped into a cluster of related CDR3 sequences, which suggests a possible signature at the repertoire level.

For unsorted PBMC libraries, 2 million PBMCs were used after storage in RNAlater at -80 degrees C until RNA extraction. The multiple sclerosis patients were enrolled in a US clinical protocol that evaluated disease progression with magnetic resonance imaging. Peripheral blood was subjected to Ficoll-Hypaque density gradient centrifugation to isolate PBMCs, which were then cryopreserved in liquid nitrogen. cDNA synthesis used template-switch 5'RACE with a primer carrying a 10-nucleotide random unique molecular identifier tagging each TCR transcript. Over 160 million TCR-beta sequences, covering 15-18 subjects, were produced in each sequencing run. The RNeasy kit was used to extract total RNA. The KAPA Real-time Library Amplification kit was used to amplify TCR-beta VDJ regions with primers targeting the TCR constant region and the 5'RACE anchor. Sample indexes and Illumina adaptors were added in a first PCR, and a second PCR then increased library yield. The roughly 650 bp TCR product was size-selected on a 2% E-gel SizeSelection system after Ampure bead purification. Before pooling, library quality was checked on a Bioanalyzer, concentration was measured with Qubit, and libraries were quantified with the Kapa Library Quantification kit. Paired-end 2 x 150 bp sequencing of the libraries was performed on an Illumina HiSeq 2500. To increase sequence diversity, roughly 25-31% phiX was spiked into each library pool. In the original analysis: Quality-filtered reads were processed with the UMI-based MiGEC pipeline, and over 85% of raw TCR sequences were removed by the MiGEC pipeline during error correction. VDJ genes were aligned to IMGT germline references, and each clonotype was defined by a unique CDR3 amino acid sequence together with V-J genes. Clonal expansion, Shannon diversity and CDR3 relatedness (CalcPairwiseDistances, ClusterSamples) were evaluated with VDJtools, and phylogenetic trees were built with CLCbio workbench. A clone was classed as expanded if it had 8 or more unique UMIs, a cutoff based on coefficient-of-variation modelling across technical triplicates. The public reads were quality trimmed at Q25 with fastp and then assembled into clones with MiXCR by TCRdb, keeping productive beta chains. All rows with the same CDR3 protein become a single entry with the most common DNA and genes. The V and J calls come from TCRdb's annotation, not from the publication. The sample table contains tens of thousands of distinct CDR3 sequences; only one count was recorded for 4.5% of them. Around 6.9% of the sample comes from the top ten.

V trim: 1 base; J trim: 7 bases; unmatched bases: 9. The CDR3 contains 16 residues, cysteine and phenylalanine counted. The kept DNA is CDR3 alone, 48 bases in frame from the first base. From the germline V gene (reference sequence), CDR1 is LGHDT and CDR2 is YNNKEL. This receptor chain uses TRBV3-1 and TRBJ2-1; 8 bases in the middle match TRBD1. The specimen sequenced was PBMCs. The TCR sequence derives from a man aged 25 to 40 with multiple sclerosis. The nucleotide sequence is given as TGTGCCAGCAGCCAAGTTTTCGGGACAGGCCTAAATGAGCAGTTCTTC. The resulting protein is CASSQVFGTGLNEQFF.